This T cell receptor beta chain is from a study of T-cell reconstitution after alpha-beta-depleted transplantation in children. The TCRbeta library was prepared with unique molecular identifiers. TCRdb reprocessed the PCR reads via MiXCR and lists one record per CDR3 protein. Here the sample spans 700,000 to 950,000 distinct CDR3 sequences, roughly 15% being singletons. J lost 4 bases, V lost 4 bases, and 7 bases had no gene match. Germline CDR1 DFQATT, CDR2 SNEGSKA (reference sequence). This CDR3 spans 14 amino acids. Only a few counts were recorded for this clonotype. The chain couples TRBV20-1 to TRBJ2-5, with 9 bases fitting TRBD1. The specimen comprised PBMCs, mostly from graft donor cells, sampled 360 days after TCRalphabeta/CD19-depleted stem cell transplant. The TCR sequence derives from a male patient aged 5 to 17 who had a stem cell transplant for acute lymphoblastic leukemia, so the T cells may come from the graft donor. CDR3 nucleotide sequence: TGCAGTGCTATATACAGGGGGCGTGGAGAGACCCAGTACTTC. Residues: CSAIYRGRGETQYF.